This TCR beta chain was documented in a study of a mutant IDH1 vaccine in newly diagnosed glioma. As for the study in general: The study started vaccination 4-6 weeks after radiotherapy alone, or with temozolomide cycles.

Overall study findings and caveats: There were vaccine-induced immune responses in approximately 95% of the patients.

Some clones are missing from TCRdb's copy, which holds only in-frame ones; the method was immunoSEQ multiplex PCR. The sample gives over 60,000 clones, roughly 81% of which show up once; roughly 5.2% is in the top ten. In regard to this clone: What it binds is unknown.

Time point meaning: week 35, safety follow-up. Each dose delivered 300 ug of mutant IDH1 20-mer peptide subcutaneously with imiquimod. The sequencing here drew on PBMCs, taken from a glioma patient whose treatment included an IDH1 peptide vaccine. The sequence derives from a man aged 35-49 years with glioma.

The CDR3 DNA is TGTGCCATCAGTGAGTCAATCGGACTAGCGGGTGGAGCCTACCAAGAGACCCAGTACTTC. It encodes CAISESIGLAGGAYQETQYF. This chain uses TRBV10-3 with TRBJ2-5; the match to TRBD2 covers 11 bases. The V and J ends lost 0 bases and 0 bases, in that order; junction bases with no gene match: 12. Germline values: CDR1 ENHRY, CDR2 SYGVKD. The CDR3 is made up of 20 amino acids.